This entry features one T cell receptor (beta chain) sequence. The PCR employed 60 Vbeta primers together with 13 Jbeta primers. This table comes from immunoSEQ multiplex PCR, and its TCRdb copy is limited to in-frame clones, with some not included. The sample has 150,000 to 200,000 clones, 80% to 90% seen once. The data were obtained in a study of cytomegalovirus exposure and HLA in healthy donors. There are 16 residues in the CDR3. V was clipped by 1 base and J by 2 bases; unmatched bases: 7. Germline values: CDR1 SGDLS, CDR2 YYNGEE. The specimen sequenced was PBMCs. This sequence originates from a man aged 25 to 40 in good health and CMV-seropositive. The chain has TRBV9 and TRBJ2-3; TRBD2 matches at 7 bases. The CDR3 coding sequence is TGTGCCAGCAGCGTAAGTGGGAGGGCCACCACAGATACGCAGTATTTT. It encodes CASSVSGRATTDTQYF.